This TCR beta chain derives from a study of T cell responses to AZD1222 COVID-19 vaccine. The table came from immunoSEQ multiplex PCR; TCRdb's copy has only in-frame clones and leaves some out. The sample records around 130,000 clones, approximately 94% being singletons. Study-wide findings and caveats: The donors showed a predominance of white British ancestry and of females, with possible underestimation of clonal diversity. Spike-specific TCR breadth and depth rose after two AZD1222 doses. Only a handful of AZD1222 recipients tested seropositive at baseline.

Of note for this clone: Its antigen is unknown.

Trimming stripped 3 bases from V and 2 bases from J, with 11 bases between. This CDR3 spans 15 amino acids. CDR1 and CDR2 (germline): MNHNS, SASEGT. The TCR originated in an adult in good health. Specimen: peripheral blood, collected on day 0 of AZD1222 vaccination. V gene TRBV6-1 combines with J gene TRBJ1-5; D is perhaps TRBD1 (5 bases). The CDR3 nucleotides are TGTGCCAGCAGTGATGGCCCGGGGGGCAATCAGCCCCAGCATTTT. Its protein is CASSDGPGGNQPQHF.